This T cell receptor beta chain was obtained from a study of cytomegalovirus exposure and HLA in healthy donors. Concerning this clone itself: Its antigen is not identified.

Study findings and constraints: Many donors shared some public TCRs, even though most TCR sequences were rare. A missense DCLRE1C variant was associated with V- and J-gene trimming of TCR beta chains in a later analysis, and an independent cohort replicated the association. In vitro data verified three CMV-associated chains as specific for CMV antigens. Of the V segments, some could not be distinguished, including TRBV6-2 and TRBV6-3, and were excluded.

The PCR made use of 60 Vbeta and 13 Jbeta primers. This table comes from immunoSEQ multiplex PCR, and its TCRdb copy is limited to in-frame clones, with some not included. The sample lists 70,000 to 100,000 clones, 80% occurring once. CDR3 length: 13 residues. V was cut by 5 bases and J by 6 bases, with 10 bases left in between. Germline assignment: CDR1 SGHTA and CDR2 FQGTGA. The source material was PBMCs. The clonotype originates from a man between 18 and 29 years old in good health and CMV-seronegative. V and J are TRBV7-3 and TRBJ2-2; no reliable D call. CDR3 in DNA: TGTGCCAGCAGCCTGACTTGGCCCGGGGAGCTGTTTTTT. This encodes CASSLTWPGELFF. Full variable domain (remainder filled in from reference TRBV7-3 and TRBJ2-2): GAGVSQTPSNKVTEKGKYVELRCDPISGHTALYWYRQSLGQGPEFLIYFQGTGAADDSGLPNDRFFAVRPEGSVSTLKIQRTERGDSAVYLCASSLTWPGELFFGEGSRLTVL.